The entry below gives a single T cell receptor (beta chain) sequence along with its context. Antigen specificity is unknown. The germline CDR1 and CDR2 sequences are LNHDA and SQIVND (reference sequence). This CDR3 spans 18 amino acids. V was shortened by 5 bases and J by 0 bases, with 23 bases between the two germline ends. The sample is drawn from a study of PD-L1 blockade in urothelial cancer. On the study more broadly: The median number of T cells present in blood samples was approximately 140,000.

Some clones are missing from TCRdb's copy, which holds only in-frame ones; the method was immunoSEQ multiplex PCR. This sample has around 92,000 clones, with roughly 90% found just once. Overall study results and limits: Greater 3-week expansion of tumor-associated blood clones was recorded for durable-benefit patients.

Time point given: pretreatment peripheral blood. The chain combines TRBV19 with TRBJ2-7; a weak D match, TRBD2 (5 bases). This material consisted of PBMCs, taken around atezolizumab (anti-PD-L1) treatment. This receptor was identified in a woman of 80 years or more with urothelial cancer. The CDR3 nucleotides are TGTGCCAGTAGTCTCCGGGGAGATGCGGGTACGAGCTCCTACGAGCAGTACTTC. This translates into CASSLRGDAGTSSYEQYF.